These 29 T cell receptor beta chains share one sample of origin, sequenced in a study of shared clonotypes between healthy human individuals. Profiled with immunoSEQ multiplex PCR; TCRdb holds only in-frame clones, not every one. The table shows fewer than 3 million clones, with around 93% occurring only once. Input material: naive CD4+ T cells from PBMCs. Subset meaning: CD45RA+ positively selected. These receptors were obtained from a man between 18 and 35 years old in good health. Some clones in this sample may be carry-over from other donors' samples.

The chain combines TRBV6-6 with TRBJ1-2; 7 nucleotides line up with TRBD1. Germline lookup yields CDR1 MNHNY and CDR2 SVGAGI (reference sequence). J was trimmed by 5 bases and V by 5 bases; bases with no gene match: 5. The CDR3 is 13 amino acids. The CDR3 sequence: CASSPDRIYGYTF. The CDR3 coding sequence is TGTGCCAGCAGTCCGGACAGGATTTATGGCTACACCTTC.

The chain joins TRBV29-1 to TRBJ2-5, with D perhaps TRBD2 (5 bases). The V end was cut by 3 bases, the J end by 4 bases, with 9 bases between. CDR1 SQVTM and CDR2 ANQGSEA come from the germline V gene. The CDR3 extends over 12 amino acids. This chain's CDR3 is CSVEDWGETQYF. The CDR3 bases are TGCAGCGTTGAGGACTGGGGAGAGACCCAGTACTTC.

The chain employs TRBV5-6 and TRBJ2-5; D gene uncertain. Between the trimmed V and J ends, which lost 7 bases and 5 bases, there was a span of 18 bases. The CDR3 loop spans 14 amino acids. CDR1 and CDR2 (germline): SGHDT, YYEEEE. The CDR3 loop is CASLFAVLNETQYF. The DNA of the CDR3 is TGTGCCAGCCTATTTGCGGTGCTAAATGAGACCCAGTACTTC.

This sequence joins TRBV19 and TRBJ1-2; maybe TRBD1 (6 bases). The CDR3 consists of 16 residues. The V gene lost 4 bases and the J gene lost 0 bases, with 15 bases spanning the gap. From germline, CDR1 is LNHDA and CDR2 SQIVND (reference sequence). CDR3 amino acids: CASSSQWTAANYGYTF. CDR3 sequence (DNA): TGTGCCAGTAGTAGCCAGTGGACAGCCGCTAACTATGGCTACACCTTC.

The V and J genes are TRBV5-1 and TRBJ1-1; D remains ambiguous. Trimming stripped 4 bases from V and 1 base from J, with 17 bases between. Germline CDR1 SGHRS, CDR2 YFSETQ. The CDR3 sequence is 16 residues long. The CDR3 nucleotides are TGCGCCAGCAGCCCAGCGGGTCATGGCGGGAACACTGAAGCTTTCTTT. Translated: CASSPAGHGGNTEAFF. The full variable domain, in which reference TRBV5-1 and TRBJ1-1 provide the parts outside the CDR3, is KAGVTQTPRYLIKTRGQQVTLSCSPISGHRSVSWYQQTPGQGLQFLFEYFSETQRNKGNFPGRFSGRQFSNSRSEMNVSTLELGDSALYLCASSPAGHGGNTEAFFGQGTRLTVV.

This chain joins TRBV18 and TRBJ1-1; no reliable D call. This CDR3 spans 13 amino acids. Germline V lookup: CDR1 KGHSH, CDR2 LQKENI. Trimming shortened V by 6 bases and J by 0 bases, and 8 bases separated the two germline ends. This CDR3 is CASSANMNTEAFF. CDR3 nucleotide sequence: TGTGCCAGCTCGGCGAACATGAACACTGAAGCTTTCTTT.

The gene calls are TRBV18 and TRBJ1-3; D gene unclear. The CDR3 spans 13 residues. The ends were cut back, 8 bases at V and 3 bases at J, with 11 bases in the middle. Germline values: CDR1 KGHSH, CDR2 LQKENI. The CDR3 sequence: CASGGGLGNTIYF. The DNA of the CDR3 is TGTGCCAGCGGAGGTGGCCTTGGAAACACCATATATTTT. The complete variable domain, with remaining parts taken from reference TRBV18 and TRBJ1-3, reads NAGVMQNPRHLVRRRGQEARLRCSPMKGHSHVYWYRQLPEEGLKFMVYLQKENIIDESGMPKERFSAEFPKEGPSILRIQQVVRGDSAAYFCASGGGLGNTIYFGEGSWLTVV.

The chain employs TRBV15 and TRBJ1-1; tentative D call: TRBD1 (5 bases). CDR3 length equals 15 residues. Deletions cut 2 bases from V and 0 bases from J, with 10 bases between. Germline V gene sequence: CDR1 LNHNV, CDR2 YYDKDF (reference sequence). The chain's CDR3 is CATSRYRNMNTEAFF. CDR3 nucleotides: TGTGCCACCAGCAGATACAGGAACATGAACACTGAAGCTTTCTTT.

On this clone itself: The identical CDR3 is also encoded by other nucleotide sequences in the sample. V usage is TRBV28 and J usage is TRBJ2-7; no clear D gene. In germline, CDR1 is MDHEN, CDR2 SYDVKM. V gave up 5 bases and J gave up 4 bases, with 15 bases separating them. The CDR3 loop spans 14 amino acids. The CDR3 nucleotides read TGTGCCAGCAGTCCCCCCGGTCAGAGATACGAGCAGTACTTC. This sequence encodes CASSPPGQRYEQYF.

Regarding this clone: Other DNA sequences within the sample encode an identical CDR3. This sequence joins TRBV5-1 and TRBJ1-4, with TRBD1 matching 7 bases. CDR1 SGHRS and CDR2 YFSETQ come from the germline V gene. The CDR3 runs to 14 residues. V gave up 4 bases and J gave up 3 bases; unmatched junction bases: 3. CDR3 DNA sequence: TGCGCCAGCAGCCTCAGGGGGGCTAATGAAAAACTGTTTTTT. This translates into CASSLRGANEKLFF.

This chain connects TRBV7-9 to TRBJ2-3; D is tentatively TRBD1 or TRBD2 (7 bases each). Trimming shortened V by 5 bases and J by 7 bases, and 16 bases separated the two germline ends. CDR1 and CDR2 (germline): SEHNR, FQNEAQ (reference sequence). The CDR3 has 14 amino acids. CDR3: CASSGEGTVNTQYF. CDR3 coding DNA: TGTGCCAGCAGCGGGGAGGGGACAGTCAATACGCAGTATTTT.

A remark on this clone: The same CDR3 can be traced to other DNA sequences in this sample. The chain links TRBV5-1 to TRBJ2-1; no clear D. The CDR3 runs to 15 residues. Looked up from germline, CDR1 is SGHRS and CDR2 is YFSETQ. The germline V and J ends were trimmed by 0 bases and 0 bases, with 7 bases remaining between them. For the CDR3, the DNA is TGCGCCAGCAGCTTGGTTCGGAACTCCTACAATGAGCAGTTCTTC. Protein sequence: CASSLVRNSYNEQFF.

The chain recombines TRBV19 with TRBJ1-2, with D unresolved. Germline lookup yields CDR1 LNHDA and CDR2 SQIVND (reference sequence). V was shortened by 6 bases and J by 2 bases, with 7 bases between the two germline ends. This CDR3 comprises 12 residues. The CDR3 DNA sequence: TGTGCCAGTAGGGCCACGAACTATGGCTACACCTTC. Amino acid sequence: CASRATNYGYTF.

The chain is built from TRBV14 and TRBJ2-1, with a tentative D call TRBD2 (5 bases). In germline, CDR1 is SGHDN, CDR2 FVKESK. Trimming shortened V by 3 bases and J by 15 bases, and 21 bases separated the two germline ends. The CDR3 is 14 residues long. The CDR3 DNA follows: TGTGCCAGCAGCCAGACGGACTCCCGTTTGATCTGGTTCTTC. It yields the protein CASSQTDSRLIWFF. Complete variable domain (other parts from reference TRBV14 and TRBJ2-1): EAGVTQFPSHSVIEKGQTVTLRCDPISGHDNLYWYRRVMGKEIKFLLHFVKESKQDESGMPNNRFLAERTGGTYSTLKVQPAELEDSGVYFCASSQTDSRLIWFFGPGTRLTVL.

This clone occurred once. The chain employs TRBV5-1 and TRBJ2-5, with D possibly called TRBD1 or TRBD2 (6 bases each). Trimming took off 0 bases at V and 1 base at J, with 16 bases between the two ends. Germline CDR1 reads SGHRS; CDR2 reads YFSETQ. The length of the CDR3 is 17 residues. The CDR3 nucleotides are TGCGCCAGCAGCTTGGCGGTGGCCAGGGGACTCCAAGAGACCCAGTACTTC. Its protein is CASSLAVARGLQETQYF.

CDR3 in DNA: TGTGCCATCCGACTAGCGGGAGGTGGGCTGGAGACCCAGTACTTC. Residues: CAIRLAGGGLETQYF. The chain uses TRBV28 and TRBJ2-5, with 13 bases matching TRBD2. The J segment lost 5 bases and the V segment lost 10 bases, leaving 10 bases of the junction unmatched. Germline V CDR1 and CDR2: MDHEN, SYDVKM. The CDR3 is made up of 15 amino acids.

V gene TRBV15 combines with J gene TRBJ1-2; D is perhaps TRBD1 (6 bases). The CDR3 contains 13 residues. V dropped 3 bases and J dropped 8 bases, with 13 bases sitting between them. CDR1 is LNHNV and CDR2 is YYDKDF in the germline V gene (reference sequence). CDR3 nucleotides: TGTGCCACCAGCAGTAGCGGGACAAGAGGCTACACCTTC. Residues: CATSSSGTRGYTF.

V usage is TRBV28 and J usage is TRBJ2-1, with TRBD2 matching over 7 bases. The CDR3 covers 14 residues. Germline V gene data show CDR1 as MDHEN and CDR2 as SYDVKM. With 1 base clipped from V and 5 bases from J, the junction kept 2 bases outside the gene matches. Here the CDR3 reads CASSLYGGDNEQFF. DNA of the CDR3: TGTGCCAGCAGTTTATATGGGGGGGACAATGAGCAGTTCTTC.

The chain combines TRBV11-2 with TRBJ2-1, with no clear D. V was shortened by 4 bases and J by 8 bases, with 12 bases between the two germline ends. The length of the CDR3 is 13 residues. Germline lookup yields CDR1 SGHAT and CDR2 FQNNGV. The CDR3 here is CASSSRAPYEQFF. DNA of the CDR3: TGTGCCAGCAGCTCCCGAGCCCCGTATGAGCAGTTCTTC. Full variable domain (outside the CDR3, taken from reference TRBV11-2 and TRBJ2-1): EAGVAQSPRYKIIEKRQSVAFWCNPISGHATLYWYQQILGQGPKLLIQFQNNGVVDDSQLPKDRFSAERLKGVDSTLKIQPAKLEDSAVYLCASSSRAPYEQFFGPGTRLTVL.

There are a few counts of this clone. This chain joins TRBV4-3 and TRBJ1-2, with 7 positions matching TRBD1. This CDR3 region has 14 residues. With 3 bases clipped from V and 8 bases from J, the junction kept 9 bases outside the gene matches. Germline V gene data show CDR1 as LGHNA and CDR2 as YSLEER. CDR3 sequence (DNA): TGCGCCAGCAGCCACCCCGGGACAGCCATGGGCTACACCTTC. This encodes CASSHPGTAMGYTF.

V gene TRBV9 combines with J gene TRBJ1-1; D is unresolved. The V end was cut by 0 bases, the J end by 4 bases, with 13 bases between. Per germline, CDR1 SGDLS and CDR2 YYNGEE. The CDR3 loop spans 15 amino acids. This CDR3 is CASSVGLATSTEAFF. The CDR3 DNA sequence: TGTGCCAGCAGCGTAGGTCTCGCCACCAGCACTGAAGCTTTCTTT.

This chain uses TRBV28 with TRBJ2-7, with D perhaps matching TRBD1 (6 bases). Germline values: CDR1 MDHEN, CDR2 SYDVKM. The CDR3 totals 16 residues. The V end was cut by 3 bases, the J end by 0 bases, with 15 bases between. The CDR3 bases are TGTGCCAGCAGTTTCAACCCAGGGGTTCGCTCCTACGAGCAGTACTTC. Protein: CASSFNPGVRSYEQYF.

The chain has TRBV5-1 and TRBJ1-5, with 8 bases that match TRBD1. The CDR3 extends over 15 amino acids. The junction had 5 bases not matched to a gene; V was cut back by 0 bases and J by 6 bases. Germline V lookup: CDR1 SGHRS, CDR2 YFSETQ. The CDR3 loop reads CASSLGDRSSQPQHF. CDR3 bases: TGCGCCAGCAGCTTGGGGGACAGGTCCAGTCAGCCCCAGCATTTT.

The V gene is TRBV7-2, the J gene TRBJ2-5; 7 bases are a match to TRBD2. CDR3 length: 15 amino acids. Germline V CDR1 and CDR2: SGHTA, FQGNSA. With 2 bases clipped from V and 1 base from J, the junction kept 4 bases outside the gene matches. The CDR3 loop is CASSLFRGGQETQYF. CDR3 DNA: TGTGCCAGCAGCTTATTCCGCGGGGGCCAAGAGACCCAGTACTTC.

A remark on this clone: This sample also contains other DNA sequences that code for the same CDR3. The CDR3 here is CASSPPSGGSYNEQFF. The CDR3 nucleotides are TGTGCCAGCTCACCTCCTAGCGGGGGCTCCTACAATGAGCAGTTCTTC. This chain links TRBV18 with TRBJ2-1, with 10 bases matching TRBD2. V dropped 3 bases and J dropped 0; count of bases not matched to a gene: 2. The germline V gene encodes CDR1 KGHSH and CDR2 LQKENI. The CDR3 contains 16 residues.

On this clone itself: Other nucleotide sequences in the sample specify the same CDR3. The rearrangement joins TRBV5-1 to TRBJ2-5; 15 bases map to TRBD2. V shed 4 bases, J shed 5 bases, and the junction held 6 bases outside the gene matches. The CDR3 is 16 residues long. Germline V gene sequence: CDR1 SGHRS, CDR2 YFSETQ. As DNA, the CDR3 is TGCGCCAGCAGCCCGGGACTAGCGGGAGGTGGGGAGACCCAGTACTTC. The encoded protein is CASSPGLAGGGETQYF.

This clone has a single count. J is TRBJ2-1 and V is TRBV5-4; 9 bases match TRBD2. This CDR3 spans 15 amino acids. The trim removed 2 bases at V and 5 bases at J, leaving 5 bases unmatched. Germline V gives CDR1 SGHNT, CDR2 YYREEE (reference sequence). CDR3 DNA sequence: TGTGCCAGCAGCTTCCCGCGGGAGGGCGACAATGAGCAGTTCTTC. It encodes CASSFPREGDNEQFF.

The chain joins TRBV7-8 to TRBJ2-2, with D possibly TRBD2 on 7 matching bases. Germline V gene sequence: CDR1 SGHVS, CDR2 FQNEAQ. This CDR3 spans 17 amino acids. V lost 5 bases to trimming and J lost 5 bases, with 21 bases between them. This CDR3 is CASSQRYPGEGTGELFF. CDR3 nucleotides: TGTGCCAGCAGCCAAAGATACCCAGGGGAGGGTACCGGGGAGCTGTTTTTT.

The chain employs TRBV7-6 and TRBJ1-3, with TRBD1 matching over 12 bases. CDR3 length: 21 amino acids. Unmatched junction bases numbered 18, after V lost 2 bases and J lost 4 bases. Germline values: CDR1 SGHVS, CDR2 FNYEAQ. The CDR3 reads CASSLLRGTGGPRSSGNTIYF. Here the CDR3 DNA reads TGTGCCAGCAGCTTATTAAGAGGGACAGGGGGCCCTCGTTCTTCAGGAAACACCATATATTTT. Based on the CDR3 plus reference TRBV7-6 and TRBJ1-3, the full variable domain is GAGVSQSPRYKVTKRGQDVALRCDPISGHVSLYWYRQALGQGPEFLTYFNYEAQQDKSGLPNDRFSAERPEGSISTLTIQRTEQRDSAMYRCASSLLRGTGGPRSSGNTIYFGEGSWLTVV.